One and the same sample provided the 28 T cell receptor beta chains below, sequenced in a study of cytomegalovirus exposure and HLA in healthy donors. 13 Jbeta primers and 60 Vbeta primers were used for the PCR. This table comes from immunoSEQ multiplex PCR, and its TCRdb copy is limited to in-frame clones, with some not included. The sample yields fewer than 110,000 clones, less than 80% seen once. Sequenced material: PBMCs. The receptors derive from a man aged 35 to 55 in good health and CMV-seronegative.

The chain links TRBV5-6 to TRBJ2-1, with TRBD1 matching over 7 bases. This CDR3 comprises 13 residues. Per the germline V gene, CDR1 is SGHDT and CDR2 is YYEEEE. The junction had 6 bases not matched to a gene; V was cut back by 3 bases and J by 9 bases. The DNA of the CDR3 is TGTGCCAGCAGCTCGACAGGGTCGGGTGAGCAGTTCTTC. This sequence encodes CASSSTGSGEQFF.

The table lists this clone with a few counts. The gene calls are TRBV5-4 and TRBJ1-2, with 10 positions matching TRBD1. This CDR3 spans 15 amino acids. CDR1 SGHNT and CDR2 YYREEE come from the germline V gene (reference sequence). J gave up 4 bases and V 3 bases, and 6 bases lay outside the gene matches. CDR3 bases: TGTGCCAGCAGCTGGGGACAGGGGACAACCTATGGCTACACCTTC. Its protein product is CASSWGQGTTYGYTF.

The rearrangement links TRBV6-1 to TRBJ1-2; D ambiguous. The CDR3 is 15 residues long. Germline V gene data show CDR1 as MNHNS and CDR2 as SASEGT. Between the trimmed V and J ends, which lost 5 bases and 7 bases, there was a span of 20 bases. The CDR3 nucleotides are TGTGCCAGCAGTCCTTGGGTCTCCCCGGAGGGTGGCTACACCTTC. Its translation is CASSPWVSPEGGYTF.

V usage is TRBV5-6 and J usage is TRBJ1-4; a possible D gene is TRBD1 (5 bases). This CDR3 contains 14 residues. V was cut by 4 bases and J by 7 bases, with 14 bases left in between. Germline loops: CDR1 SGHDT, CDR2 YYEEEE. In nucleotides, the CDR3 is TGTGCCAGCAGCAGACGGGGGAGCGGTGAAAAACTGTTTTTT. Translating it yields CASSRRGSGEKLFF. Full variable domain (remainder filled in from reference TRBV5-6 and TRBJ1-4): DAGVTQSPTHLIKTRGQQVTLRCSPKSGHDTVSWYQQALGQGPQFIFQYYEEEERQRGNFPDRFSGHQFPNYSSELNVNALLLGDSALYLCASSRRGSGEKLFFGSGTQLSVL.

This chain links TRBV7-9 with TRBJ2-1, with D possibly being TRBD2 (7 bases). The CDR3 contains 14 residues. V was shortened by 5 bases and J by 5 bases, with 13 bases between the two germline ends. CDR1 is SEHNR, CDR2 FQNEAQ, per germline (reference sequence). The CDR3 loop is CASSPWGGNNEQFF. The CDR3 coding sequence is TGTGCCAGCAGCCCGTGGGGGGGCAACAATGAGCAGTTCTTC.

The CDR3 DNA is TGTGCCAGCAGTGACCCAGGGGAGTATGGCTACACCTTC. Protein product: CASSDPGEYGYTF. The V call is TRBV6-4, the J call TRBJ1-2, with a tentative D call TRBD1 (6 bases). Trimming shortened V by 2 bases and J by 5 bases, and 9 bases separated the two germline ends. This CDR3 contains 13 residues. CDR1 and CDR2 (germline): MRHNA, SNTAGT.

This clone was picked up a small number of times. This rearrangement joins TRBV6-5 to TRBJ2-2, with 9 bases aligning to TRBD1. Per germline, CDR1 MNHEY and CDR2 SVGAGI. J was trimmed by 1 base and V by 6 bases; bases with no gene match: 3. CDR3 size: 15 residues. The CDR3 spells CASSKGQGNTGELFF. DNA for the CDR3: TGTGCCAGCAGCAAGGGACAGGGGAACACCGGGGAGCTGTTTTTT.

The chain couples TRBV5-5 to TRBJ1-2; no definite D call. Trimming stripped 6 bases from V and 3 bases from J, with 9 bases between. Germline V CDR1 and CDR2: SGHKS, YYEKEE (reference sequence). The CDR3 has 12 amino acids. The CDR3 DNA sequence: TGTGCCAGCACCGCTCAGGACTATGGCTACACCTTC. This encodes CASTAQDYGYTF.

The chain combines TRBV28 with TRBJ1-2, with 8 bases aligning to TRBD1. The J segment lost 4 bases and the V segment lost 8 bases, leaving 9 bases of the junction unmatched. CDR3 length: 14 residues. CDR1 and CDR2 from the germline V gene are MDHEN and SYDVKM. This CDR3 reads CASAQGGKSYGYTF. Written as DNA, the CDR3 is TGTGCCAGCGCACAGGGGGGGAAAAGCTATGGCTACACCTTC.

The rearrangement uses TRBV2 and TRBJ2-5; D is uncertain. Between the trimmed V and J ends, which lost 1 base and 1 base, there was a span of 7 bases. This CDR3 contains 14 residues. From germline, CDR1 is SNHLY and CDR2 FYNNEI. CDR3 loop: CASSEDRSQETQYF. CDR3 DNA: TGTGCCAGCAGTGAAGACAGAAGCCAAGAGACCCAGTACTTC.

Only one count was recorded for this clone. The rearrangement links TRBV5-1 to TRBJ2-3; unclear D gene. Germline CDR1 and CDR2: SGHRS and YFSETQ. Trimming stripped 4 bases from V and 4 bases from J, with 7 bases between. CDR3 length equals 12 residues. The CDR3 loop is CASSPEADTQYF. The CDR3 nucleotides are TGCGCCAGCAGCCCCGAGGCAGATACGCAGTATTTT.

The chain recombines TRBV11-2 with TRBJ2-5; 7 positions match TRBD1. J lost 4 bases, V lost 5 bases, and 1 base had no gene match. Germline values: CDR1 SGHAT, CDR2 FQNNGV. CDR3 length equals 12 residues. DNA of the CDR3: TGTGCCAGCAGCCGACAGGGAGAGACCCAGTACTTC. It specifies CASSRQGETQYF.

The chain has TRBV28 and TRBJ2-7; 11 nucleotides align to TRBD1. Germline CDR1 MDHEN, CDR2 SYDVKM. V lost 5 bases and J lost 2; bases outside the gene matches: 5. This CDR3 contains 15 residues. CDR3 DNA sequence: TGTGCCAGCAGTGCCCCGGGACAGGGGGCCTACGAGCAGTACGTC. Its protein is CASSAPGQGAYEQYV.

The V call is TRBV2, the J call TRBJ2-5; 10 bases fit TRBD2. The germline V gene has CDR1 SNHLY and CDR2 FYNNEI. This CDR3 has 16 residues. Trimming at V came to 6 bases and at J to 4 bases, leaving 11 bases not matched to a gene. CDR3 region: CASSQTSGVGVETQYF. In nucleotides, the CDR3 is TGTGCCAGCAGCCAAACTAGCGGGGTAGGGGTAGAGACCCAGTACTTC.

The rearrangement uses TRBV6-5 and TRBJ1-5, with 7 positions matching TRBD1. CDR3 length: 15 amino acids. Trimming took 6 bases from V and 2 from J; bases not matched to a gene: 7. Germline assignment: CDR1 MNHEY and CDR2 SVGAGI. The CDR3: CASRLGGAGNQPQHF. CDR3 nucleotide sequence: TGTGCCAGCAGGTTAGGGGGCGCGGGCAATCAGCCCCAGCATTTT.

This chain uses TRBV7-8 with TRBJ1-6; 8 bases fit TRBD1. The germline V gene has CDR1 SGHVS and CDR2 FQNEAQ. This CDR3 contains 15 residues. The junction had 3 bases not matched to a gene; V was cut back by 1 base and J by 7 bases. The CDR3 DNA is TGTGCCAGCAGCTTAGGGGACAGGCCGAATTCACCCCTCCACTTT. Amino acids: CASSLGDRPNSPLHF.

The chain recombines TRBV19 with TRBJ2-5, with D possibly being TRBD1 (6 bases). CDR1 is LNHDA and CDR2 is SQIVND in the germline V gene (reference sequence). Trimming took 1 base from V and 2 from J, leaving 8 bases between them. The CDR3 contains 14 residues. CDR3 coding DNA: TGTGCCAGTAGTATAGGGCAGGGGCAAGAGACCCAGTACTTC. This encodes CASSIGQGQETQYF.

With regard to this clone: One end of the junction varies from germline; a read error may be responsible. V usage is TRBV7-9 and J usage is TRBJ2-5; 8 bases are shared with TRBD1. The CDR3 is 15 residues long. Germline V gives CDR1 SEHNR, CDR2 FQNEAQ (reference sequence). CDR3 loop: CASSLGQGGTETQYF. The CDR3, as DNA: TGTGCCAGCAGTTTAGGACAGGGAGGAACGGAGACCCAGTACTTC.

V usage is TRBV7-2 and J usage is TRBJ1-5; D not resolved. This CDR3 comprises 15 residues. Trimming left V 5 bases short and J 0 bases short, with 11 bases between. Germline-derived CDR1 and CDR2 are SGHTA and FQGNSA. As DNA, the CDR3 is TGTGCCAGCAGCCCGCCGGGAATTAGCAATCAGCCCCAGCATTTT. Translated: CASSPPGISNQPQHF.

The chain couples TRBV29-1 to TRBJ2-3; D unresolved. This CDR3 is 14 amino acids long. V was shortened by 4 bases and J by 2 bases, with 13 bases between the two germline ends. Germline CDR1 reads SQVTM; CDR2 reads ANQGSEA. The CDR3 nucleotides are TGCAGCGTTGCGCAACTATCTCTCACAGATACGCAGTATTTT. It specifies CSVAQLSLTDTQYF.

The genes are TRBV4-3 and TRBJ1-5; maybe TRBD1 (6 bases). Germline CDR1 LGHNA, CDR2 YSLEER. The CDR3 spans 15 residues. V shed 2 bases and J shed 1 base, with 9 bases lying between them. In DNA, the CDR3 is TGCGCCAGCAGCCAATCGGACAGAAGCAATCAGCCCCAGCATTTT. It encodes CASSQSDRSNQPQHF.

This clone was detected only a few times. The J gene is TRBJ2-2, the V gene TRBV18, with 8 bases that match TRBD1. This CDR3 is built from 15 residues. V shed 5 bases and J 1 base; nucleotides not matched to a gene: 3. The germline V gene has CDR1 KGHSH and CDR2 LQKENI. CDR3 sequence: CASSAGTGNTGELFF. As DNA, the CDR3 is TGTGCCAGCTCAGCCGGGACAGGGAACACCGGGGAGCTGTTTTTT.

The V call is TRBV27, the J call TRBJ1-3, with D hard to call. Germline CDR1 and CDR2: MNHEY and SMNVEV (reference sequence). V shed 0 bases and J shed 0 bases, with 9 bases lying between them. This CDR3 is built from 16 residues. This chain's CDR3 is CASSLSRGYSGNTIYF. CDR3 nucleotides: TGTGCCAGCAGTTTATCTCGGGGATACTCTGGAAACACCATATATTTT.

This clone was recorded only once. The CDR3 spells CASSVTGGLNYGYTF. CDR3 nucleotides: TGTGCCAGTAGTGTGACAGGGGGGTTAAACTATGGCTACACCTTC. The chain has TRBV19 and TRBJ1-2, with 9 bases aligning to TRBD1. V was clipped by 5 bases and J by 2 bases; unmatched bases: 6. Germline V CDR1 and CDR2: LNHDA, SQIVND (reference sequence). The CDR3 spans 15 residues. The full variable domain, in which reference TRBV19 and TRBJ1-2 provide the parts outside the CDR3, is DGGITQSPKYLFRKEGQNVTLSCEQNLNHDAMYWYRQDPGQGLRLIYYSQIVNDFQKGDIAEGYSVSREKKESFPLTVTSAQKNPTAFYLCASSVTGGLNYGYTFGSGTRLTVV.

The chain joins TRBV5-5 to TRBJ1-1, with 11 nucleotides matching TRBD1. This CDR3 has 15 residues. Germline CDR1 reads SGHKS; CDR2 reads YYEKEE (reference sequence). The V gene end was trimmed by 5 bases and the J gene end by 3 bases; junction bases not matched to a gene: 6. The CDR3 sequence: CASSRTGGVDTEAFF. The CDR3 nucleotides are TGTGCCAGCAGTAGGACAGGGGGCGTAGACACTGAAGCTTTCTTT.

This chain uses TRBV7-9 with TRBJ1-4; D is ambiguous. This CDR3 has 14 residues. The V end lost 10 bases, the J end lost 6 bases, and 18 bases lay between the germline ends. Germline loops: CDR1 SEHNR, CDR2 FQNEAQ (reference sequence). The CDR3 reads CANRGGLADEKLFF. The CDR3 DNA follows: TGTGCCAACCGTGGCGGCCTCGCGGATGAAAAACTGTTTTTT.

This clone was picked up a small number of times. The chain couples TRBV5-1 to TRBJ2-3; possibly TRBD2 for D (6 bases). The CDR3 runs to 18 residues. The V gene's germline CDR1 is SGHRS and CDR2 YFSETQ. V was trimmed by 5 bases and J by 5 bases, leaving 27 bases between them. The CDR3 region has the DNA TGCGCCAGCAGTTCCGCCACAAGGGTACGCGGGGCAGGAGATACGCAGTATTTT. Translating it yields CASSSATRVRGAGDTQYF.

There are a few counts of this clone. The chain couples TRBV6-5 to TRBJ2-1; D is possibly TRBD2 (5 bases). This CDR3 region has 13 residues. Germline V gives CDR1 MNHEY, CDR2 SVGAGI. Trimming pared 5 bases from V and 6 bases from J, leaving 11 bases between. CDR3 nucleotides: TGTGCCAGCAGTAAGACTGGACTCAATGAGCAGTTCTTC. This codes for CASSKTGLNEQFF.